A selection of T cell receptor beta chains follows, all from one sample in a study of early T cells in non-severe SARS-CoV-2 infection. TCRdb re-called the 5' RACE reads with MiXCR, one entry per CDR3 protein. The profile shows some 49,000 distinct CDR3 sequences, approximately 7.6% of them singletons. The specimen sequenced was whole blood. Every receptor here comes from an adult who was a healthcare worker with PCR-confirmed SARS-CoV-2 infection or an uninfected control (not recorded which). CDR3s include the opening cysteine and the closing phenylalanine or tryptophan. A D gene is named only where the DNA matches it firmly. Clone size appears in some rows only: once, few, many, or a class for an expanded clone.

v_call	j_call	d_call	clone_size	cdr3_aa	cdr3_nt
TRBV27	TRBJ2-7	NA	few	CASSWSAGGLEQYF	TGTGCCAGCAGTTGGTCGGCAGGGGGGCTCGAGCAGTACTTC
TRBV2	TRBJ2-7	NA	NA	CASRELQSSYEQYF	TGTGCCAGCAGGGAACTACAGAGCTCCTACGAGCAGTACTTC
TRBV5-1	TRBJ1-1	NA	many	CASSLVSFNTEAFF	TGCGCCAGCAGCTTGGTTTCTTTTAACACTGAAGCTTTCTTT
TRBV4-1	TRBJ2-1	NA	many	CASSQVPRAGASNEQFF	TGCGCCAGCAGCCAAGTCCCCCGGGCGGGGGCGTCCAATGAGCAGTTCTTC
TRBV11-1	TRBJ2-5	NA	few	CASSSPQAPLGTQYF	TGTGCCAGCAGCTCCCCCCAGGCCCCTCTTGGGACCCAGTACTTC
TRBV12-3/TRBV12-4	TRBJ2-1	NA	few	CASGFIWGEQFF	TGTGCCAGCGGCTTCATCTGGGGTGAGCAGTTCTTC
TRBV3-1	TRBJ2-7	NA	few	CASSGDSSRGEQYF	TGTGCCAGCTCTGGGGACTCCTCCCGAGGGGAGCAGTACTTC
TRBV6-5	TRBJ1-1	NA	many	CASSYSKQPGRNTEAFF	TGTGCCAGCAGTTACTCGAAGCAACCCGGTCGGAACACTGAAGCTTTCTTT
TRBV11-1	TRBJ2-3	TRBD2	few	CASSFQLAGEKDTQYF	TGTGCCAGCAGCTTTCAACTAGCGGGAGAGAAAGATACGCAGTATTTT
TRBV5-1	TRBJ1-6	NA	NA	CASSPSGEPIPLHF	TGCGCCAGCAGCCCATCGGGGGAGCCTATCCCCCTCCACTTT
TRBV2	TRBJ2-5	NA	medium-sized	CASNYGQLQETQYF	TGTGCCAGCAATTACGGACAGCTCCAAGAGACCCAGTACTTC
TRBV11-2	TRBJ2-3	NA	NA	CATKTIPTDTQYF	TGTGCCACCAAGACTATTCCCACAGATACGCAGTATTTT
TRBV12-3/TRBV12-4	TRBJ2-5	NA	few	CASSSGETQYF	TGTGCCAGCAGTTCCGGAGAGACCCAGTACTTC
TRBV11-2	TRBJ2-6	TRBD1	NA	CASAEGQGTYSGANVLTF	TGTGCCAGCGCAGAAGGACAGGGGACATACTCTGGGGCCAACGTCCTGACTTTC
TRBV20-1	TRBJ1-2	NA	few	CSARDRYGYTF	TGCAGTGCTAGAGATCGTTATGGCTACACCTTC
TRBV3-1	TRBJ2-7	TRBD2	few	CASSLSGGEQYF	TGTGCCAGCAGCTTAAGCGGGGGCGAGCAGTACTTC
TRBV3-1	TRBJ1-4	TRBD1	NA	CASSLQGGRGNEKLFF	TGTGCCAGCAGCCTACAAGGGGGCAGGGGGAATGAAAAACTGTTTTTT
TRBV27	TRBJ2-1	NA	few	CASGYVREYHNEQFF	TGTGCCAGCGGATATGTACGGGAGTACCACAATGAGCAGTTCTTC
TRBV21-1	TRBJ2-7	NA	many	CASSHVAEQYF	TGTGCCAGCAGCCATGTGGCCGAGCAGTACTTC
TRBV6-5	TRBJ1-6	TRBD1	NA	CASSSPGTGNSPLHF	TGTGCCAGCAGTTCTCCCGGGACAGGCAATTCACCCCTCCACTTT
TRBV19	TRBJ2-5	NA	many	CASSIGLHWTQETQYF	TGTGCCAGTAGTATAGGTTTGCACTGGACCCAAGAGACCCAGTACTTC
TRBV2	TRBJ1-5	NA	NA	CASSEEVSPQHF	TGTGCCAGCAGTGAGGAAGTCTCACCCCAGCATTTT
TRBV6-5	TRBJ1-5	NA	NA	CASSYSAARLDQPQHF	TGTGCCAGCAGTTACTCCGCGGCGCGACTGGACCAGCCCCAGCATTTT
TRBV20-1	TRBJ2-3	TRBD2	many	CSARRGGGTDTQYF	TGCAGTGCTAGGCGGGGAGGGGGCACAGATACGCAGTATTTT
TRBV7-2	TRBJ2-3	NA	few	CASSLARVATDTQYF	TGTGCCAGCAGCTTAGCGCGGGTCGCCACAGATACGCAGTATTTT
TRBV12-3/TRBV12-4	TRBJ1-6	TRBD1	few	CASSFGQGVSPLHF	TGTGCCAGCAGTTTCGGACAGGGGGTTTCACCCCTCCACTTT
TRBV20-1	TRBJ2-3	TRBD2	few	CSATGTSGGGSTDTQYF	TGCAGTGCTACCGGGACTAGCGGTGGGGGTAGCACAGATACGCAGTATTTT
TRBV11-2	TRBJ2-3	TRBD1	few	CASSSDRADTQYF	TGTGCCAGCAGCTCGGACAGGGCGGATACGCAGTATTTT
TRBV20-1	TRBJ1-5	NA	few	CSALLGDQPQHF	TGCAGTGCCCTCCTAGGGGATCAGCCCCAGCATTTT
TRBV4-2	TRBJ1-6	NA	few	CASSQAPTENNSPLHF	TGTGCCAGCAGCCAGGCTCCGACAGAAAATAATTCACCCCTCCACTTT
TRBV6-1	TRBJ2-3	TRBD2	few	CASSDQPGLGSDTQYF	TGTGCCAGCAGTGACCAACCGGGACTAGGATCAGATACGCAGTATTTT
TRBV24-1	TRBJ2-2	TRBD1	few	CATSDSRDRNTGELFF	TGTGCCACCAGTGATAGCCGGGACAGGAACACCGGGGAGCTGTTTTTT
TRBV20-1	TRBJ2-2	TRBD1	NA	CSARDRGPNTGELFF	TGCAGTGCTAGGGACAGGGGGCCGAACACCGGGGAGCTGTTTTTT
TRBV20-1	TRBJ2-3	TRBD2	many	CSARDISGGITDTQYF	TGCAGTGCTAGAGATATCAGCGGGGGCATCACAGATACGCAGTATTTT
TRBV2	TRBJ2-1	TRBD2	once	CASSVRGTSSVIEQFF	TGTGCCAGCAGTGTTAGGGGGACTAGCAGTGTTATTGAGCAGTTCTTC
TRBV7-8	TRBJ1-6	NA	NA	CASSYLLGAPLHF	TGTGCCAGCAGCTATCTCCTTGGGGCCCCCCTCCACTTT
TRBV10-3	TRBJ2-1	TRBD2	medium-sized	CATGSRVAGVEHNEQFF	TGTGCCACCGGTTCGAGGGTAGCGGGAGTAGAGCACAATGAGCAGTTCTTC
TRBV9	TRBJ1-1	NA	NA	CASSADSEAFF	TGTGCCAGCAGCGCGGACAGTGAAGCTTTCTTT
TRBV5-1	TRBJ2-7	NA	NA	CASRRDASSYEQYF	TGCGCCAGCAGGAGGGACGCGAGCTCCTACGAGCAGTACTTC
TRBV7-3	TRBJ2-2	NA	many	CASSPNRGTGELFF	TGTGCCAGCAGCCCGAATCGGGGCACCGGGGAGCTGTTTTTT
TRBV6-1	TRBJ1-5	NA	few	CASSEGGGNQPQHF	TGTGCCAGCAGTGAAGGGGGGGGCAATCAGCCCCAGCATTTT
TRBV20-1	TRBJ2-7	NA	NA	CSAGGMNEQYF	TGCAGTGCTGGGGGCATGAACGAGCAGTACTTC
TRBV6-4	TRBJ2-2	TRBD2	many	CASRTSDHTGELFF	TGTGCCAGCAGGACTAGCGACCACACCGGGGAGCTGTTTTTT
TRBV7-2	TRBJ2-5	NA	many	CASSLAGGETQYF	TGTGCCAGCAGCTTAGCGGGGGGCGAGACCCAGTACTTC
TRBV12-3/TRBV12-4	TRBJ2-2	NA	few	CASSSRQVYNGELFF	TGTGCCAGCAGTTCTCGACAGGTTTACAACGGGGAGCTGTTTTTT
TRBV7-9	TRBJ2-3	TRBD2	many	CASSFSGMGTDTQYF	TGTGCCAGCAGCTTCAGCGGGATGGGCACAGATACGCAGTATTTT
TRBV2	TRBJ2-1	TRBD2	many	CASSEFGGASYNEQFF	TGTGCCAGCAGTGAGTTCGGGGGGGCTTCCTACAATGAGCAGTTCTTC
TRBV27	TRBJ2-3	NA	many	CASSPPGTSATDTQYF	TGTGCCAGCAGTCCGCCCGGGACTTCGGCCACAGATACGCAGTATTTT
TRBV2	TRBJ2-1	TRBD1	few	CASSDRTGSSYNEQFF	TGTGCCAGCAGTGACCGGACAGGGAGCTCCTACAATGAGCAGTTCTTC
TRBV12-3/TRBV12-4	TRBJ1-4	TRBD1	few	CASQGQQTNEKLFF	TGTGCCTCGCAGGGACAGCAAACTAATGAAAAACTGTTTTTT
TRBV6-6	TRBJ2-3	NA	few	CASSWILGPDADTQYF	TGTGCCAGCAGTTGGATACTGGGGCCGGACGCAGATACGCAGTATTTT
TRBV13	TRBJ2-3	TRBD1	many	CASSLAGGQYF	TGTGCCAGCAGCTTAGCAGGGGGCCAGTATTTT
TRBV30	TRBJ2-6	NA	NA	CAWSSTAGANVLTF	TGTGCCTGGAGTTCAACCGCTGGGGCCAACGTCCTGACTTTC
TRBV4-2	TRBJ2-3	NA	NA	CASSQLSSGTDTQYF	TGTGCCAGCAGCCAATTGTCTAGCGGCACAGATACGCAGTATTTT
TRBV12-3/TRBV12-4	TRBJ1-1	TRBD1	few	CASSYRGQVEAFF	TGTGCCAGCAGTTACAGGGGGCAGGTTGAAGCTTTCTTT